This T cell receptor beta chain was identified during a study of T cell repertoires in aging, cancer and after chemotherapy. Whole-study context: Patients with chronic lymphocytic leukemia were sampled before and after fludarabine- or bendamustine-based chemotherapy. Study observations and caveats: In cancer patients, declining TCR diversity with age involved lost richness and lost evenness. In hematological cancer patients, infiltrated lymphoid organs may have impaired thymic emigration or peripheral T cell expansion. Age-matched healthy donors had significantly more diverse, less clonal blood TCR repertoires than untreated cancer patients.

TCR beta rearrangements were amplified from peripheral blood genomic DNA. Per the germline V gene, CDR1 is SEHNR and CDR2 is FQNEAQ (reference sequence). Unmatched junction bases numbered 6, after V lost 5 bases and J lost 4 bases. This CDR3 has 16 amino acids. Rearranged V-D-J TRB sequences were amplified with a mixed TRB-A/B primer pool. TCRdb analysed the multiplex PCR reads with MiXCR anew, one entry per CDR3 protein. The sample has about 4,400 distinct CDR3 sequences; 35% to 50% are singletons. About this clonotype: The antigen remains undetermined.

Sequenced material: blood. The origin of this receptor is a human donor with a blood cancer. This chain uses TRBV7-9 with TRBJ2-3; 13 bases fit TRBD2. CDR3 DNA: TGTGCCAGCAGCGGACTAGCGGGAGATGGGGCAGATACGCAGTATTTT. Amino acid sequence: CASSGLAGDGADTQYF.